Only one count was recorded for the clone carrying this T cell receptor beta chain. These data are taken from a study of Ad26.COV2.S vaccination and SARS-CoV-2 variants. V gave up 7 bases and J gave up 1 base, with 15 bases separating them. Germline V gene data show CDR1 as MNHEY and CDR2 as SMNVEV (reference sequence). The CDR3 spans 15 residues. Treatment specified: 15 to 20 received Ad26.COV2.S at low or high dose, single or two shots; about 5 received placebo; per-sample allocation not given. Samples came from day 63 after the first vaccine or placebo injection. Profiling relied on immunoSEQ multiplex PCR, and the TCRdb table lists in-frame clones only, not all of them. The table has about half a million clones, about 88% seen once.

Material: peripheral blood, obtained in a trial of Ad26.COV2.S vaccine versus placebo. V usage is TRBV27 and J usage is TRBJ2-3, with D possibly matching TRBD2 (5 bases). The sequence came from a person between 18 and 65 years old who received the Ad26.COV2.S COVID-19 vaccine or a placebo. Written as DNA, the CDR3 is TGTGCCAGCACCGGGAATCTTGAAGGCACAGATACGCAGTATTTT. Translation: CASTGNLEGTDTQYF.